The next 7 T cell receptor beta chains were all read from a single sample in a study of blood T cell repertoires in COVID-19. Assay used: immunoSEQ multiplex PCR; TCRdb lists only in-frame clones, some missing. In the table there are fewer than 350,000 clones, around 81% of which are singletons. The specimen sequenced was peripheral blood. The receptor set was obtained from a woman in her fifties or sixties with active or convalescent COVID-19.

The gene calls are TRBV5-1 and TRBJ2-3; 8 bases match TRBD2. Germline V lookup: CDR1 SGHRS, CDR2 YFSETQ. The CDR3 consists of 15 residues. The trim removed 0 bases at V and 3 bases at J, leaving 3 bases unmatched. The DNA for the CDR3 is TGCGCCAGCAGCTTGGGGGGACTAGAGACAGATACGCAGTATTTT. Protein: CASSLGGLETDTQYF.

The V gene is TRBV14, the J gene TRBJ2-7; TRBD1 aligns across 7 bases. The CDR3 is 16 amino acids. V shed 5 bases, J shed 0 bases, and the junction held 10 bases outside the gene matches. Germline-derived CDR1 and CDR2 are SGHDN and FVKESK. CDR3 loop: CASSSGLTGDSYEQYF. CDR3 bases: TGTGCCAGCAGCTCCGGGTTAACAGGGGACTCCTACGAGCAGTACTTC.

The chain combines TRBV19 with TRBJ1-2; 7 bases agree with TRBD1. Trimming cost V 5 bases and J 1 base; bases outside gene matches: 7. CDR1 LNHDA and CDR2 SQIVND come from the germline V gene (reference sequence). The CDR3 length is 15 residues. Here the CDR3 DNA reads TGTGCCAGTAGTGCCGCGGGACAGCTTAACTATGGCTACACCTTC. Translating gives CASSAAGQLNYGYTF. The full variable domain, completed using reference TRBV19 and TRBJ1-2, is DGGITQSPKYLFRKEGQNVTLSCEQNLNHDAMYWYRQDPGQGLRLIYYSQIVNDFQKGDIAEGYSVSREKKESFPLTVTSAQKNPTAFYLCASSAAGQLNYGYTFGSGTRLTVV.

This clone came up once. The chain recombines TRBV7-9 with TRBJ1-1; perhaps TRBD1 as D (5 bases). V lost 4 bases, J lost 0 bases, and 12 bases lay in between. Per the germline V gene, CDR1 is SEHNR and CDR2 is FQNEAQ (reference sequence). The CDR3 is 15 residues long. The CDR3 sequence is CASSSDGTMNTEAFF. Here the CDR3 DNA reads TGTGCCAGCAGCTCGGACGGGACTATGAACACTGAAGCTTTCTTT.

V is TRBV28 and J is TRBJ1-1; no clear D gene. V was cut by 6 bases and J by 6 bases, with 11 bases left in between. The germline V gene has CDR1 MDHEN and CDR2 SYDVKM. This CDR3 comprises 12 residues. CDR3 bases: TGTGCCAGCAGCCCCGGGGAGGCTGAAGCTTTCTTT. Encoded protein: CASSPGEAEAFF.

This clone came up once. This chain joins TRBV6-5 and TRBJ1-6; TRBD1 agrees at 7 bases. Germline V gene sequence: CDR1 MNHEY, CDR2 SVGAGI. This CDR3 contains 14 residues. Trimming took 5 bases from V and 10 from J; bases not matched to a gene: 8. Here the CDR3 reads CASSRGQVISPLHF. The CDR3 DNA reads as TGTGCCAGCAGTCGAGGACAGGTGATATCACCCCTCCACTTT.

This chain connects TRBV12-5 to TRBJ2-3, with D possibly being TRBD1 (6 bases). V was cut by 2 bases and J by 4 bases, with 13 bases left in between. Per germline, CDR1 LGHNT and CDR2 FRNRAP. This CDR3 spans 15 amino acids. The CDR3 DNA is TGTGCTAGTGGTTTGCCGCAGGGGCATCCAGATACGCAGTATTTT. It codes for CASGLPQGHPDTQYF.